This T cell receptor (beta chain) derives from a study of shared clonotypes between healthy human individuals. Libraries were prepared by immunoSEQ multiplex PCR; TCRdb keeps only in-frame clonotypes and omits some of them. This sample has over a million clones, with about 98% found just once. The CDR3 has 14 residues. Germline CDR1 and CDR2: SGHRS and YFSETQ. V lost 3 bases to trimming and J lost 1 base, with 8 bases between them. Notes on this clone: Its antigen is not identified.

Findings and limits, study-wide: In general, naive subsets displayed greater estimated richness than memory subsets did.

The TCR comes from a man aged 30 to 45 in good health. The chain uses TRBV5-1 and TRBJ1-3; D might be TRBD1 (5 bases). Sequencing was performed on naive CD4+ T cells sorted from blood. Subset described: CD45RA+ positively selected. The CDR3 bases are TGCGCCAGCAGCTCGGACATGTCTGGAAACACCATATATTTT. Amino acid sequence: CASSSDMSGNTIYF.